Sequencing of this T cell receptor beta chain was carried out in a study of T cell responses to AZD1222 COVID-19 vaccine. Method: immunoSEQ multiplex PCR; TCRdb's copy keeps in-frame clones and lacks some. The table lists 130,000 or so clones, just over 90% of them singletons. The CDR3 runs 15 residues. The V gene's germline CDR1 is SGHVS and CDR2 FQNEAQ. The ends were cut back, 2 bases at V and 0 bases at J, with 8 bases in the middle. This TCR came from an adult in good health. The specimen was peripheral blood, collected on day 0 of AZD1222 vaccination. The chain couples TRBV7-8 to TRBJ1-3; D unresolved. The CDR3 nucleotides are TGTGCCAGCAGCTTAAGAGCCCGCTCTGGAAACACCATATATTTT. This sequence encodes CASSLRARSGNTIYF.